This record concerns one TCR beta chain sequence. What it binds is not known. Attachment of unique molecular identifiers to individual cDNA molecules was performed. TCRdb recomputed calls from the 5' RACE reads with MiXCR, one row per CDR3 protein. The repertoire holds roughly 51,000 distinct CDR3 sequences, 11% seen once, with about 9.4% in the top ten. CDR3 length: 16 amino acids. Germline CDR1 is SGHRS and CDR2 is YFSETQ. The junction had 7 bases not matched to a gene; V was cut back by 0 bases and J by 8 bases. This sample was taken from a study of early T cells in non-severe SARS-CoV-2 infection. Across the whole study: The input, bulk RNA from unsorted whole blood, was sequenced, and chains were unpaired.

Study results and limitations: Comparison of clonotypes with VDJdb favored anti-spike CD8 responses while missing private and CD4 specificities.

This TCR came from an adult who was a healthcare worker with PCR-confirmed SARS-CoV-2 infection or an uninfected control (not recorded which). V and J are TRBV5-1 and TRBJ2-1; TRBD1 matches at 11 bases. Sequencing was performed on whole blood. This CDR3 reads CASSLAGQGARDEQFF. The DNA for the CDR3 is TGCGCCAGCAGCTTGGCCGGACAGGGGGCTAGGGATGAGCAGTTCTTC.